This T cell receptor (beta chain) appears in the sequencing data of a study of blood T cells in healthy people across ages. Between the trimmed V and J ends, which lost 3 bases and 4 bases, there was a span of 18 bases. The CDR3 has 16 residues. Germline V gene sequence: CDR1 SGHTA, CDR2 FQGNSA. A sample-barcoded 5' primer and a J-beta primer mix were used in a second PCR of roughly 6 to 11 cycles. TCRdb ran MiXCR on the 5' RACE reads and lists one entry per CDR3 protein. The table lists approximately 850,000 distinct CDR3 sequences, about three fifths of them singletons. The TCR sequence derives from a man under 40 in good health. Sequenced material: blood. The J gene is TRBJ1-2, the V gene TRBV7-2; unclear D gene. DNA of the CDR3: TGTGCCAGCAGCTTGTTCACACAGCTGTTTCTCTATGGCTACACCTTC. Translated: CASSLFTQLFLYGYTF.